This TCR beta chain was captured by sequencing in a study of cytomegalovirus exposure and HLA in healthy donors. Assay used: immunoSEQ multiplex PCR; TCRdb lists only in-frame clones, some missing. The profile covers roughly 150,000 clones, with roughly nine tenths appearing a single time and 5.7% taken by the ten largest. Germline V gene lookup returns CDR1 MNHEY and CDR2 SVGAGI. Trimming pared 6 bases from V and 2 bases from J, leaving 20 bases between. CDR3 length: 16 amino acids. Specimen: PBMCs. This rearrangement joins TRBV6-5 to TRBJ2-7; TRBD2 is a possible D gene (5 bases). The source is a woman aged 25 to 45 in good health and CMV-seronegative. The DNA of the CDR3 is TGTGCCAGCAGCTACGGACTGGGCGCAGCTGCCTACGAGCAGTACTTC. The encoded protein is CASSYGLGAAAYEQYF.